This T cell receptor beta chain was recorded in a study of CD8 T cells in Susac syndrome. Notes on the study in general: The study conceded that relatively few individuals underwent its TCR sequencing and HLA analysis.

This CDR3 has 13 residues. Germline loops: CDR1 LNHNV, CDR2 YYDKDF (reference sequence). V was pared by 0 bases and J by 5 bases, with 5 bases between. Reverse transcription of roughly 0.45 to 1 ug RNA used random hexamers. Amplification of TCR beta CDR3 used immunoSEQ multiplex PCR across 54 Vbeta and 13 Jbeta. A single record per CDR3 protein comes from TCRdb applying MiXCR to the immunoSEQ multiplex PCR reads. The data show around 70,000 distinct CDR3 sequences, with approximately 94% seen just once and about 0.6% held by the top ten. Of note for this clonotype: Its antigen remains unknown.

Peripheral blood CD8+ and CD4+ T cells were profiled by TCR beta sequencing. Each multiple sclerosis control was a treatment-naive patient with relapsing-remitting disease that was either stable or active. The sequence came from a human donor with multiple sclerosis. V gene TRBV15 combines with J gene TRBJ1-5; D gene ambiguous. The sample was CD8+ T cells from PBMCs. The CDR3 protein is CATSRDRYQPQHF. The CDR3 DNA reads as TGTGCCACCAGCAGAGATAGATATCAGCCCCAGCATTTT.